This TCR beta chain was captured in a study of cytotoxic CD8 clonotypes in ibrutinib-treated CLL. This clone was observed many times. The CDR3 is 12 residues long. The trim removed 7 bases at V and 6 bases at J, leaving 3 bases unmatched. CDR1 and CDR2 (germline): SNHLY, FYNNEI. This table comes from immunoSEQ multiplex PCR, and its TCRdb copy is limited to in-frame clones, with some not included. The table has around 200,000 clones, more than 75% seen once. The source is a human donor with chronic lymphocytic leukemia. The sequenced sample was PBMCs, obtained after 12 months of ibrutinib treatment. The V and J genes are TRBV2 and TRBJ1-2; 9 bases agree with TRBD1. In nucleotides, the CDR3 is TGTGCCAGCAACACAGGGGGCGATGGCTACACCTTC. Its protein is CASNTGGDGYTF.